What follows are 9 T cell receptor beta chains derived from one specimen sequenced in a study of T-cell memory formation after mild COVID-19. TCRdb used MiXCR to reprocess the 5' RACE reads, holding one entry per CDR3 protein. The sample shows 85,000 to 130,000 distinct CDR3 sequences, around 15% of them seen only once. The sample taken for sequencing was PBMCs or a T cell subset sorted from them (not recorded which). These receptors came from an adult woman who had mild COVID-19 (a few samples of this study predate the infection). Cell type and time point are not known.

V gene TRBV19 combines with J gene TRBJ2-1; D is perhaps TRBD1 or TRBD2 (5 bases each). Looked up from germline, CDR1 is LNHDA and CDR2 is SQIVND (reference sequence). The CDR3 loop spans 13 amino acids. Trimming took 5 bases from V and 10 from J, leaving 15 bases between them. The CDR3 sequence: CASSLPAGTEQFF. The CDR3 bases are TGTGCCAGTAGTCTCCCTGCCGGGACGGAGCAGTTCTTC.

This clonotype was detected a few times. V gene TRBV11-1 combines with J gene TRBJ2-5, with no clear D. CDR3 length: 13 residues. V lost 3 bases, J lost 3 bases, and 8 bases lay in between. CDR1 is SGHAT, CDR2 FQDESV, per germline (reference sequence). CDR3 loop: CASSFVNEETQYF. The CDR3 nucleotides are TGTGCCAGCAGCTTCGTGAACGAAGAGACCCAGTACTTC.

A few counts support this clonotype. The rearrangement uses TRBV20-1 and TRBJ2-1; 13 bases map to TRBD2. CDR1 and CDR2 (germline): DFQATT, SNEGSKA (reference sequence). V shed 1 base and J 2 bases; nucleotides not matched to a gene: 5. This CDR3 is built from 17 residues. The CDR3 sequence is CSARGLAGGVPYNEQFF. CDR3 in DNA: TGCAGTGCTAGAGGACTAGCGGGAGGAGTGCCCTACAATGAGCAGTTCTTC.

This clonotype has just a few counts. This sequence joins TRBV12-3 or TRBV12-4 and TRBJ1-1; D possibly corresponds to TRBD1 (5 bases). The CDR3 has 12 amino acids. The V gene lost 4 bases and the J gene lost 7 bases, with 10 bases spanning the gap. CDR3 nucleotides: TGTGCCAGCAGTTGGGGGACTGTTGAAGCTTTCTTT. Translation: CASSWGTVEAFF.

This clonotype was seen ten or more times. The rearrangement uses TRBV3-1 and TRBJ2-5, with D uncertain. V was shortened by 0 bases and J by 1 base, with 6 bases between the two germline ends. Per germline, CDR1 LGHDT and CDR2 YNNKEL (reference sequence). The length of the CDR3 is 14 residues. Here the CDR3 reads CASSQDPAQETQYF. CDR3 bases: TGTGCCAGCAGCCAAGATCCTGCCCAAGAGACCCAGTACTTC.

The rearrangement links TRBV2 to TRBJ1-1; weak D call: TRBD1 (5 bases). The CDR3 loop spans 16 amino acids. Germline V gene lookup returns CDR1 SNHLY and CDR2 FYNNEI. V was trimmed by 7 bases and J by 0 bases, leaving 18 bases between them. CDR3 in DNA: TGTGCCAGCACCGCGACACAAGCACAGGTGAACACTGAAGCTTTCTTT. Protein sequence: CASTATQAQVNTEAFF.

This clonotype was seen only a few times. This chain uses TRBV29-1 with TRBJ2-1; 8 nucleotides align to TRBD1. This CDR3 region has 13 residues. Germline assignment: CDR1 SQVTM and CDR2 ANQGSEA. The CDR3 DNA is TGCCCCCATCGACAGGGGAACTACAATGAGCAGTTCTTC. Protein product: CPHRQGNYNEQFF.

This clonotype turned up a few times. This sequence joins TRBV4-1 and TRBJ1-2; TRBD1 aligns across 7 bases. Germline CDR1 and CDR2: MGHRA and YSYEKL. The CDR3 totals 15 residues. The V segment lost 3 bases and the J segment 4 bases; nucleotides outside the gene matches: 8. CDR3 nucleotide sequence: TGCGCCAGCAGCCATGGAACAGGGGCTGGCTATGGCTACACCTTC. Amino acids: CASSHGTGAGYGYTF.

The chain links TRBV7-9 to TRBJ1-3; unclear D gene. CDR1 is SEHNR, CDR2 FQNEAQ, per germline (reference sequence). Deletions cut 5 bases from V and 4 bases from J, with 9 bases between. The CDR3 extends over 13 amino acids. The CDR3 nucleotides read TGTGCCAGCAGCCCCGGGGTCGGAAACACCATATATTTT. Translated: CASSPGVGNTIYF.